These T cell receptor beta chains were read from a single sample in a study of OX40 agonist ivuxolimab in advanced cancers. Profiling relied on immunoSEQ multiplex PCR, and the TCRdb table lists in-frame clones only, not all of them. The sample lists under 95,000 clones, around 87% occurring once. Sequences were derived from CD4+ or CD8+ T cells sorted from blood, sampled in a trial of the OX40 agonist ivuxolimab. These receptor sequences come from an adult with an advanced solid tumor such as melanoma, head and neck, liver or kidney cancer. Both conserved end residues are trimmed from each CDR3. Each record gives: V gene, J gene, CDR3 protein.

TRBV6-1	TRBJ1-2	ATYQGASGYGYT
TRBV5-1	TRBJ2-5	ASSPGVGGGSGETQY
TRBV21-1	TRBJ2-7	ASSKYGVGAY
TRBV19	TRBJ2-6	ASSISGANVLT
TRBV20-1	TRBJ2-7	SAPSTYEQY
TRBV4-2	TRBJ2-1	ASSQGLAGLSYNEQF
TRBV6-6	TRBJ1-2	ASSYGQNYGYT
TRBV10-3	TRBJ1-5	ASGTGQSPQH
TRBV30	TRBJ1-2	AWGSGGAYGYT
TRBV11-3	TRBJ2-1	ASSFGGGGTYNEQF
TRBV7-9	TRBJ2-3	ASSLGRGQGTDTQY
TRBV27	TRBJ2-1	ASSLLGQGKANEQF
TRBV7-3	TRBJ1-3	ASSSAHGNTIY
TRBV30	TRBJ2-7	AWIALGGGQY
TRBV19	TRBJ2-3	ASSRSGDVTDTQY
TRBV6-1	TRBJ1-2	ASSASQSYVYGYT
TRBV5-1	TRBJ2-7	ASSRQGYEQY
TRBV13	TRBJ2-3	ASSLRGLDTQY
TRBV5-1	TRBJ1-4	ASSLLGASTNEKLF
TRBV5-5	TRBJ2-2	ASSLNRGRDTGELF
TRBV19	TRBJ1-1	ASSVAEGKEAF
TRBV28	TRBJ2-7	ASSSPLAGGYEQY
TRBV30	TRBJ1-4	AWQQGPNEKLF
TRBV6-1	TRBJ1-2	ASSEVWTEET
TRBV7-8	TRBJ2-5	ASSRIQGVGETQY
TRBV5-4	TRBJ2-2	ASSLFGQGDSLGELF
TRBV10-1	TRBJ2-7	ARCGGAPSYEQY
TRBV28	TRBJ2-3	ASSLAGDTDTQY
TRBV5-1	TRBJ2-3	ASSRVAGSTDTQY
TRBV4-1	TRBJ2-7	ASSQGNKIYEQY
TRBV5-4	TRBJ1-4	ASSMGQGFEKLF
TRBV2	TRBJ2-3	ASSEALLAGGRDTQY
TRBV5-4	TRBJ2-1	ASRSRAGEGF
TRBV6-6	TRBJ1-4	ASTQSRDRPF
TRBV19	TRBJ2-2	ASSIGESSSRGELF
TRBV5-1	TRBJ2-7	ASSSMGEQY
TRBV7-8	TRBJ1-2	ASSLAGTGGYT
TRBV6-6	TRBJ1-1	ASSPGQGRQAF
TRBV5-8	TRBJ2-7	ASSLAGTGVPYEQY
TRBV5-1	TRBJ2-3	ASSLGGPDTQY
TRBV7-9	TRBJ1-1	ASSLYIGQGDTEAF
TRBV11-2	TRBJ2-7	ASSPSTGGREQY
TRBV27	TRBJ1-1	ASSSQSPNTEAF
TRBV2	TRBJ2-2	ASKGAKGDTGELF
TRBV7-9	TRBJ1-1	ASRSTGERNTEAF
TRBV5-1	TRBJ2-7	ASSLRSAQEQY
TRBV6-1	TRBJ1-2	ASSEAGRGSGYGYT
TRBV7-2	TRBJ1-3	ASSPIFGSGNTIY